This T cell receptor (beta chain) was obtained from a study of blood T cells in healthy people across ages. Study overall: Per two T cells, template switching captured roughly one barcoded beta molecule. Study-level findings and limits: Long-lived donors had more naive CD4+ cells and higher diversity than aged donors. Older age coincided with a roughly linear decline in TCR beta diversity per million T cells.

Primed by a sample-barcoded 5' primer and a J-beta primer mix, a second PCR proceeded for 7 to 11 cycles. Sequencing yielded, for each sample, at least 2.5 million paired-end reads carrying CDR3. TCRdb re-analysed the 5' RACE reads in MiXCR, keeping a single row per CDR3 protein. Of about 640,000 distinct CDR3 sequences listed, about 30% are singletons. CDR3 length: 17 residues. Germline V gene lookup returns CDR1 KGHSH and CDR2 LQKENI. This clonotype turned up a few times. Its antigen is not known. The chain combines TRBV18 with TRBJ2-1; a weak D match, TRBD2 (6 bases). TRBJ2-7 explains the end of the DNA better; the J call may be wrong. The sample comprised blood. This receptor was taken from an elderly woman in good health. The chain's CDR3 is CASSPPRRESSYNEQYF. The CDR3 region has the DNA TGTGCCAGCTCACCACCCCGGCGGGAAAGCTCCTACAATGAGCAGTACTTC.